Reported below is one TCR beta chain. As yet, its antigen is unknown. The sample originates from a study of T cell responses to AZD1222 COVID-19 vaccine. The CDR3 is made up of 13 amino acids. V dropped 5 bases and J dropped 3 bases, with 11 bases sitting between them. Germline loops: CDR1 SGHDN, CDR2 FVKESK. Assay used: immunoSEQ multiplex PCR; TCRdb lists only in-frame clones, some missing. The sample has roughly 100,000 clones; about 87% are singletons. Study-wide findings and caveats: Of spike-specific TCRs, nearly half reportedly target regions left unmutated in variants. The donor cohort was predominantly white British with a female majority, and clonal diversity may have been underestimated.

The sequencing used peripheral blood, collected on day 0 of AZD1222 vaccination. The rearrangement uses TRBV14 and TRBJ2-7, with TRBD2 as a possible D gene (5 bases). The sequence was obtained from an adult in good health. The DNA of the CDR3 is TGTGCCAGCAGCTATGAGGGATACTACGAGCAGTACTTC. It is translated as CASSYEGYYEQYF. Combining the CDR3 with reference TRBV14 and TRBJ2-7 gives the whole variable domain EAGVTQFPSHSVIEKGQTVTLRCDPISGHDNLYWYRRVMGKEIKFLLHFVKESKQDESGMPNNRFLAERTGGTYSTLKVQPAELEDSGVYFCASSYEGYYEQYFGPGTRLTVT.